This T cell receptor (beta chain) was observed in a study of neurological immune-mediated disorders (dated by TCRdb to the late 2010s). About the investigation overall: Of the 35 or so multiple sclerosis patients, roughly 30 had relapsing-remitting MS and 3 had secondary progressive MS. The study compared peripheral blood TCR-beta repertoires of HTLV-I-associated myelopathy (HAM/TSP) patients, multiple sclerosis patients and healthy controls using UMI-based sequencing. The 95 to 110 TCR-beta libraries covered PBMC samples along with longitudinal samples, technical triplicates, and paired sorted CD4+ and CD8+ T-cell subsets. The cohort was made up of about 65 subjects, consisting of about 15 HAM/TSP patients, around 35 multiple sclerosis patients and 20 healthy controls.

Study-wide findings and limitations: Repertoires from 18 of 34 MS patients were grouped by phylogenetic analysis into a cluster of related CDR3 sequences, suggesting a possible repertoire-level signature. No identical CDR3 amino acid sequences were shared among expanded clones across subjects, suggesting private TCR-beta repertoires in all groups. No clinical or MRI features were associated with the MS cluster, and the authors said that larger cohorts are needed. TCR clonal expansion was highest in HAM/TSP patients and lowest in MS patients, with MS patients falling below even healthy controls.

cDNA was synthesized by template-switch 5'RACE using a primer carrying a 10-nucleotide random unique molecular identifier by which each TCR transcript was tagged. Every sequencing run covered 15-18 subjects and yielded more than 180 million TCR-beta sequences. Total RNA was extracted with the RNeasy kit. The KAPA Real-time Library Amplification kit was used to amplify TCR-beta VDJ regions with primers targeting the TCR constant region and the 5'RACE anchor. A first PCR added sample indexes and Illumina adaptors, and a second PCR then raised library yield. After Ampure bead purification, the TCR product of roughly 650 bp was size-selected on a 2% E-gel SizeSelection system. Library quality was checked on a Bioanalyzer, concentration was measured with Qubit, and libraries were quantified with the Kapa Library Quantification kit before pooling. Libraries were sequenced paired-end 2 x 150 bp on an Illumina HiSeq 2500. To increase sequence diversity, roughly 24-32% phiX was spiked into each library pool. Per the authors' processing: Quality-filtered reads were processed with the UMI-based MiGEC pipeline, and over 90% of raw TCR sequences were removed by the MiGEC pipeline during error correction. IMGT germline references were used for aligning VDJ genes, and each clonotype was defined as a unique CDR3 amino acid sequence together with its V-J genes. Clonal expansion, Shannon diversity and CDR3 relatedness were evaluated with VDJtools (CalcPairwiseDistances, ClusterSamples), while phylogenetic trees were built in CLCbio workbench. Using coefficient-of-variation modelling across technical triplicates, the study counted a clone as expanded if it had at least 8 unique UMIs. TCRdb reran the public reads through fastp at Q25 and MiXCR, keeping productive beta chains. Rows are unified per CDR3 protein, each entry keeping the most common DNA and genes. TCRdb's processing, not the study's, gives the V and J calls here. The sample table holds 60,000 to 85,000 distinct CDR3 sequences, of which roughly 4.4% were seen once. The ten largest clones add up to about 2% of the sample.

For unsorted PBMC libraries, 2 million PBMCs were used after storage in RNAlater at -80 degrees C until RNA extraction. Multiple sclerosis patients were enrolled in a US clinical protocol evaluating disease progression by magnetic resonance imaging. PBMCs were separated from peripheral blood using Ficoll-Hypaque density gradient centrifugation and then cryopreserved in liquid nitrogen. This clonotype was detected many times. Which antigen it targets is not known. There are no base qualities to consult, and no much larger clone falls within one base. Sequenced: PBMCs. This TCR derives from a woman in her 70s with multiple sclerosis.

CDR3 region: CSAKGGPGRAYNEQFF. The DNA sequence follows: TGCAGTGCTAAAGGGGGCCCGGGGCGAGCCTACAATGAGCAGTTCTTC. The chain links TRBV20-1 with TRBJ2-1; 7 bases in the middle match TRBD1. Compared with germline, V lacks 4 bases and J lacks 2 bases; bases without a gene match: 11. Taken from cysteine to phenylalanine, the CDR3 has 16 residues. CDR3 DNA only is kept here, 48 bases in frame from base 1. Reading the germline V gene (reference sequence) gives CDR1 DFQATT and CDR2 SNEGSKA.